A selection of T cell receptor beta chains follows, all from one sample in a study of identical twins. TCRdb redid the calling of the 5' RACE reads with MiXCR, one entry per CDR3 protein. The sample has approximately 890,000 distinct CDR3 sequences, around 12% seen once. The data were also submitted as part of a second study, on yellow fever vaccine responses in identical twins.

Specimen: PBMCs. The receptors come from a woman between 18 and 29 years old in good health. Each CDR3 is given with its conserved first and last residue. A D gene is named only where the DNA matches it firmly.

TRBV7-3	TRBD2	CASSPVAGFGEQFF
TRBV12-3/TRBV12-4	.	CASSLSGGADGYTF
TRBV18	TRBD1	CASSQRTGGGTYEQYF
TRBV20-1	.	CSAREPGQPVGPQHF
TRBV3-1	.	CASSQIEELFF
TRBV27	.	CASSFSGIRDTQYF
TRBV2	.	CASRDNGNQPQHF
TRBV4-2	TRBD2	CASSQDGSGGPSYNEQFF
TRBV25-1	.	CASSALTGTNTEAFF
TRBV27	.	CASSLEAALAKNIQYF
TRBV7-9	TRBD1	CASSLQGDSTEAFF
TRBV5-8	TRBD1	CASSPGQGAAKNIQYF
TRBV5-1	TRBD2	CASSLGLAEVNEQFF
TRBV20-1	.	CSATSTRNYGYTF
TRBV7-7	.	CASSLDTSGANVLTF
TRBV5-1	TRBD2	CASTPAGEAGANVLTF
TRBV12-3/TRBV12-4	.	CASRSAGRELFF
TRBV20-1	.	CSARSVDYNEQFF
TRBV7-9	.	CASSLTLGGRTNEKLFF
TRBV2	.	CASRGQSDEQFF
TRBV11-2	TRBD2	CASSLRLAEYNEQFF
TRBV11-2	.	CASSWGGEGTEAFF
TRBV12-3/TRBV12-4	.	CASSLDRTTDTQYF
TRBV13	.	CASSQGGRAQPQHF
TRBV6-5	.	CASSYRGGTDTQYF
TRBV5-1	.	CASSTFPSYEQYF
TRBV7-2	TRBD1	CASSLTGGRDTGELFF
TRBV14	.	CASSQGVRQQETQYF
TRBV28	TRBD1	CASSSPSTGGGNIQYF
TRBV20-1	TRBD2	CSANPRASGADTQYF
TRBV6-1	.	CASSRAGAGGDEQFF
TRBV13	TRBD1	CASSLTGTGQNEQFF
TRBV14	TRBD1	CASSQLRDSQYEQYF
TRBV7-9	.	CASSQRTSNTEAFF
TRBV10-3	.	CAISGVTRGKVTGSQSSGANVLTF
TRBV2	TRBD2	CASSEEILSSGSYEQFF
TRBV12-3/TRBV12-4	.	CASSKDRDFYEQYF
TRBV29-1	.	CSVDSGRAHGYTF
TRBV10-3	.	CASGSRDTSYEQYF
TRBV27	TRBD2	CASSLSLAGGKYNEQFF
TRBV5-1	.	CASKRESGALNTEAFF